Described below is a single T cell receptor (beta chain) sequence and its context. Sequenced by immunoSEQ multiplex PCR; TCRdb stores in-frame clones only, minus some. The sample shows 31,000 or so clones, 89% of them seen only once. CDR1 is SGHAT and CDR2 is FQNNGV in the germline V gene. V lost 5 bases and J lost 3, with 13 bases in between. The CDR3 is 14 residues long. As to time point: peripheral blood 6 weeks after treatment start. This record belongs to a study of PD-L1 blockade in urothelial cancer. Study context: Samples came from 3 weeks, at the second dose, and 6 weeks into treatment.

The sequence derives from an elderly man with urothelial cancer. The sequencing used PBMCs, collected around atezolizumab (anti-PD-L1) treatment. The V and J genes are TRBV11-2 and TRBJ1-1; D is unresolved. The CDR3 DNA follows: TGTGCCAGCAGCCCCGGCGGGTGGTACACTGAAGCTTTCTTT. This translates into CASSPGGWYTEAFF.